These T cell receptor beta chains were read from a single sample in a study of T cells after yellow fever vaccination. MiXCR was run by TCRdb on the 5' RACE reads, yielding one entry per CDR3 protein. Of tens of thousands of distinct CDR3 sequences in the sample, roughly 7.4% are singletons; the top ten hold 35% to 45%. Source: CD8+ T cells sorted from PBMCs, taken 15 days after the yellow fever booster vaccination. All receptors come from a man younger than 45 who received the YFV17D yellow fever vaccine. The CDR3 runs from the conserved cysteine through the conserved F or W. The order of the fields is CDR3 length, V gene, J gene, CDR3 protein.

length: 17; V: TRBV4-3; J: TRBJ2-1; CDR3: CASSQSPRRASYNEQFF
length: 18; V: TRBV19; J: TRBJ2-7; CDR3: CASSAFTSGRDSAYEQYF
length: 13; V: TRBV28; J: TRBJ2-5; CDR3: CASSLVVGETQYF
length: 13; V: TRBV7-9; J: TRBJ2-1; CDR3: CASSISGSVGQFF
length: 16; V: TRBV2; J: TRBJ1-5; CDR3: CASSEGTDHSNQPQHF
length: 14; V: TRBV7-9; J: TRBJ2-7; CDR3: CASSLGGGRSEQYF
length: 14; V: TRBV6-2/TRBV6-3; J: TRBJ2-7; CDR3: CASSPQRTSYEQYF
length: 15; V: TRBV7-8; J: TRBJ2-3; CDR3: CASSLALGNTDTQYF
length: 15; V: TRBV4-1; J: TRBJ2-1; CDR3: CASSQDPAAYNEQFF
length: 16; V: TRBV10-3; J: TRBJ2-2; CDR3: CAISDLGTLNTGELFF
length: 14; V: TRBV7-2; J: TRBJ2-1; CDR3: CASSGSDSYNEQFF
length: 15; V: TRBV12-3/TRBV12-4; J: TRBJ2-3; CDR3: CASSFGGRVTDTQYF
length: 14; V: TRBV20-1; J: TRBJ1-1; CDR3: CSARDLLGGGEAFF
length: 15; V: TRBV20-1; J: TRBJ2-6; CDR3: CSARDESSGANVLTF
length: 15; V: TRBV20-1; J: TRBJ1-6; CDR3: CSARELSRNNSPLHF
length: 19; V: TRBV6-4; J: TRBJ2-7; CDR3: CACCPSRSVGVSETYEQYF